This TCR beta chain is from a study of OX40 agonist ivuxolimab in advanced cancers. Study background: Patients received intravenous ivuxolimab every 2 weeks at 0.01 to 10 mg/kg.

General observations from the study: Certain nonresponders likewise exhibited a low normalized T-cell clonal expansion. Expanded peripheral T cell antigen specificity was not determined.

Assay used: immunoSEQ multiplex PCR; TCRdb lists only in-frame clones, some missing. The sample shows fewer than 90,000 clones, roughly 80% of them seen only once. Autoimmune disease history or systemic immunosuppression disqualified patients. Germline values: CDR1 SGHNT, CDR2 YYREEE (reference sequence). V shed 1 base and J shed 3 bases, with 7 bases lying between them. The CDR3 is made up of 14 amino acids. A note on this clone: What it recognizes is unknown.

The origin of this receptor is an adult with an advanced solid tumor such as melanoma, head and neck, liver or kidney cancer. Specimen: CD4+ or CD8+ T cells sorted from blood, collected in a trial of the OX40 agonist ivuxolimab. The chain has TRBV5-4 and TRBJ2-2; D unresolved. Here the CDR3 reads CASSLTEHTGELFF. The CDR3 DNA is TGTGCCAGCAGCTTGACAGAGCACACCGGGGAGCTGTTTTTT.